This entry concerns a single TCR beta chain. This clonotype was observed many times. Its antigen has not been determined. Per-base qualities were not stored, and no clone one base away is much larger. This sample is part of a study of human T cells and chemical hapten exposure (dated by TCRdb to 2020 to 2022). A note on the overall study: The libraries were sequenced as a pool, and the TCR yield per sample differed mostly because of small variations in library volumes within the pool. Each blood RNA sample was used to sequence both TCR alpha and TCR beta chains. This study followed changes in the peripheral blood TCR repertoire in vivo during primary and secondary sensitization of alopecia patients to the hapten diphenylcyclopropenone (DPC). The full study reports these points: DPC sensitization did not change how many TCRs were above 1 in 1000 frequency, and no evidence was found of alterations in global repertoire structure. After repeated subsampling, the strength of the expansion versus patch-test correlation and the threshold at which it became significant changed.

Measured from the cysteine to the phenylalanine, the CDR3 is 16 residues long. The CDR3 DNA has 48 bases and is translated from base 1. Compared with germline, V lacks 1 base and J lacks 4 bases; bases without a gene match: 5. CDR1 SGHVS and CDR2 FQNEAQ are derived from the germline V gene. This specimen's time point label, per the study, means: healthy volunteer bleed at 2 weeks. Total RNA was extracted from unfractionated whole blood that had been collected in Tempus Blood RNA tubes. Four or five healthy volunteers acted as controls for TCR sequencing and had blood drawn at day 0, 2 weeks and 6 weeks. To prepare the library, RACE was applied. TCRdb names NextSeq 500 as the instrument used. During library preparation, unique molecular identifiers were attached to individual cDNA molecules so that TCRs could be counted in a quantitative, reproducible way. On the authors' methods: A median of about 87,000 TCRs per sample was observed, with a range of 23,224 to 690,600. V, J and CDR3 annotation of the TCR reads was performed with the Decombinator software suite. For PS versus PT1 abundance plots, all samples were subsampled to the same number of TCRs (28,000). TCRs were defined as expanded if absent before sensitization and observed at least eight times at the 2-week time point. TCRdb redid the processing of the public reads, applying fastp at Q25 and MiXCR, and retained in-frame beta chains. Each entry is one CDR3 protein sequence, shown with its most common DNA and genes. TCRdb, rather than the study authors, made the V and J calls. Present in this sample are roughly 30,000 distinct CDR3 sequences, less than 8% of which were seen just once. The leading ten clones occupy almost 10% of the sample.

Sequencing was done on a sample of whole blood. The source of this sequence is a human donor in good health. Some clones in this sample may be carry-over from other donors' samples. The chain links TRBV7-8 with TRBJ1-2, and 11 junctional nucleotides match TRBD1. The CDR3 protein: CASSLEGTGGIYGYTF. The nucleotides are TGTGCCAGCAGCTTAGAGGGGACAGGGGGGATCTATGGCTACACCTTC.